This TCR beta chain was obtained from a study of T-cell reconstitution after alpha-beta-depleted transplantation in children. Trimming pared 3 bases from V and 6 bases from J, leaving 15 bases between. CDR3 size: 14 residues. This clonotype was recorded only once. Preparation of the TCRbeta library involved a method that used unique molecular identifiers. TCRdb re-analysed the PCR reads in MiXCR, keeping a single row per CDR3 protein. Here the sample spans roughly 610,000 distinct CDR3 sequences, roughly a tenth being singletons. This receptor was obtained from a human donor who donated a stem cell graft to a child with acute myeloid leukemia. The material was PBMCs from the stem cell graft donor, obtained from the stem cell graft. The rearrangement links TRBV12-3 or TRBV12-4 to TRBJ2-7, with D perhaps matching TRBD2 (6 bases). This chain's CDR3 is CASSFSGRWGEQYF. CDR3 coding DNA: TGTGCCAGCAGTTTTAGCGGCCGATGGGGCGAGCAGTACTTC.